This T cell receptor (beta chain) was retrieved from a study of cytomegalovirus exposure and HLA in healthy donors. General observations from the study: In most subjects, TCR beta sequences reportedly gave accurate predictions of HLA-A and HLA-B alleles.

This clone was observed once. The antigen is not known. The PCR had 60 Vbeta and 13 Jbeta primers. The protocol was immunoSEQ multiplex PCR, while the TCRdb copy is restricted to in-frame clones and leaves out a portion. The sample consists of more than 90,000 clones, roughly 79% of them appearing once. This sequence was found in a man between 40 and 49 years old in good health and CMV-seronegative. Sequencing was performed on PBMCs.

For the CDR3, the DNA is TGTGCCAGCAGGGGGACTAGCGGAAATCCACAGTTCTTC. This encodes CASRGTSGNPQFF. The chain couples TRBV28 to TRBJ2-1, with 11 bases matching TRBD2. Germline-derived CDR1 and CDR2 are MDHEN and SYDVKM. The V gene end was trimmed by 6 bases and the J gene end by 13 bases; junction bases not matched to a gene: 8. The CDR3 runs to 13 residues.